This TCR beta chain was sequenced in a study of Ad26.COV2.S vaccination and SARS-CoV-2 variants (dated by TCRdb to the early 2020s). A note on the overall study: Donors in the vaccine arm were drawn from COV1001, a multicentre, randomized, double-blind, placebo-controlled phase I-IIa trial testing Ad26.COV2.S in healthy adults. The TCR-sequenced set comprised about 30 samples: around 20 Ad26.COV2.S vaccine recipients, 5 placebo recipients and 8 SARS-CoV-2 convalescent individuals. TCRbeta repertoire sequencing was used to assess the specificity and breadth of SARS-CoV-2-reactive T cell receptors after Ad26.COV2.S vaccination. Ad26.COV2.S was administered intramuscularly at 5 x 10^10 or 1 x 10^11 viral particles, either as a single shot or as two shots given 56 days apart. Trial participants were randomized into five groups of five: low-dose or high-dose Ad26.COV2.S given once or twice, or placebo on both occasions. Investigators did not know the trial group allocation while performing experiments and assessing outcomes.

The treatment or condition label here, explained by the study, means: roughly 19 received Ad26.COV2.S at low or high dose, single or two shots; 5 received placebo; per-sample allocation not given. For vaccine and placebo recipients, repertoires were sequenced using samples collected on day 63 after the first injection. Cohort 1b enrolled 20 to 30 adults aged 18-55 years at a single site in Boston, USA, between 29 July and 7 August 2020. Ad26.COV2.S was a replication-incompetent adenovirus type 26 vector expressing a prefusion-stabilized SARS-CoV-2 spike protein from the original Wuhan strain. General study outcomes and caveats: The authors noted that total T cell responses may have been underestimated by the TCR breadth and depth analyses. The study was not powered to compare responses between vaccine doses or regimens. Non-spike TCR breadth was comparable between vaccine and placebo recipients, consistent with the vaccine containing only spike. Higher spike-specific TCR breadth was observed in Ad26.COV2.S recipients than in placebo recipients (P = 0.0014). Substantial breadth of spike-specific CD8+ and CD4+ T cell responses was reported after vaccination.

As for this clone: Its antigen specificity is not known. No much larger clone exists at a distance of one base, and base qualities are not known.

Reading the germline V gene gives CDR1 SGDLS and CDR2 YYNGEE. The CDR3 starts with the cysteine, ends with the phenylalanine, and has 20 residues. Kept here is only the CDR3 DNA, which spans 60 bases and is read in frame from base 1. The V end gives up 3 bases and the J end 2 bases, leaving 18 bases in the junction not matched to a gene. The immunoSEQ Assay was used to sequence TCRbeta CDR3 regions. After extraction, genomic DNA underwent amplification by bias-controlled multiplex PCR, followed by high-throughput sequencing. On the study's bioinformatics: To quantify the absolute abundance of each unique TCRbeta CDR3 region, sequences were collapsed and filtered. T cell fraction was estimated by normalization of TCRbeta template counts to usable DNA, with usable DNA being measured through amplification of reference genes present in all nucleated cells. Repertoire TCRs were annotated as SARS-CoV-2-specific when V gene, CDR3 amino acid sequence and J gene were exactly matched to a known reactive TCR set. The reference SARS-CoV-2 TCR set was derived from MIRA and filtered for enrichment in COVID-19-positive ImmuneCODE repertoires, a step that removed public or cross-reactive TCRs. Drawing on the MIRA antigens, annotated TCRs were analysed further at the level of specific ORF or position within ORF. Breadth was defined as the number of annotated unique rearrangements divided by the total number of unique productive rearrangements, and depth was defined as the summed frequency of the annotated unique rearrangements. Group comparisons of TCR breadth used two-sided Wilcoxon rank-sum tests. This immuneACCESS table, as held by TCRdb, lists in-frame sequences with V and J called but not all clones. Of the missing ones, under half trace to an unresolved V gene in checked studies; the others have no known cause. V, J and clone size reflect that table, while D and trimming were determined from the DNA. Recorded for this sample are hundreds of thousands of clones; around 90% of them occurred a single time. Approximately 1.5% of the sample lies in the top ten.

Recombination linked TRBV9 to TRBJ1-5, with 9 bases matching TRBD1. This TCR came from a person aged 18 to 65 who received the Ad26.COV2.S COVID-19 vaccine or a placebo. The material sequenced was peripheral blood, taken in a trial of Ad26.COV2.S vaccine versus placebo. The DNA sequence reads TGTGCCAGCAGCGCAAAAGGGACAGGGAGGTATTCTATTGGCAATCAGCCCCAGCATTTT. This is translated as CASSAKGTGRYSIGNQPQHF.